These 22 T cell receptor beta chains came from one sample sequenced in a study of yellow fever vaccine responses in identical twins. One entry per CDR3 protein results from TCRdb running MiXCR on the RT-PCR reads. The sample contains some 16,000 distinct CDR3 sequences, roughly four fifths of which appear only once. Material: T cells from blood (PBMCs), unsorted or a sorted subset (not recorded which), obtained before or after yellow fever vaccination (not recorded which). Every receptor here comes from a woman under 30 who received the yellow fever vaccine.

This clonotype was seen a handful of times. J is TRBJ2-3 and V is TRBV29-1, with 10 bases aligning to TRBD2. Germline CDR1 reads SQVTM; CDR2 reads ANQGSEA. The CDR3 has 16 amino acids. J was trimmed by 0 bases and V by 3 bases; bases with no gene match: 6. The CDR3 sequence: CSVDGLAGDSTDTQYF. The CDR3 DNA reads TGCAGCGTTGATGGCCTAGCGGGGGATAGCACAGATACGCAGTATTTT.

The CDR3 is CASSKRQGGDTGELFF. DNA for the CDR3: TGTGCCAGCAGCAAACGACAGGGTGGCGACACCGGGGAGCTGTTTTTT. This rearrangement joins TRBV13 to TRBJ2-2; 7 bases map to TRBD1. CDR3 length equals 16 residues. From germline, CDR1 is PRHDT and CDR2 FYEKMQ (reference sequence). The V gene end was trimmed by 5 bases and the J gene end by 3 bases; junction bases not matched to a gene: 9.

The chain is built from TRBV7-6 and TRBJ2-7; a possible D gene is TRBD2 (5 bases). Per the germline V gene, CDR1 is SGHVS and CDR2 is FNYEAQ. Trimming pared 2 bases from V and 0 bases from J, leaving 17 bases between. This CDR3 has 17 residues. The DNA for the CDR3 is TGTGCCAGCAGCTTATTCCCAGCGGAGGTAAGCTCCTACGAGCAGTACTTC. It codes for CASSLFPAEVSSYEQYF.

A few counts support this clonotype. The CDR3 is CASAPEEGSELDYGYTF. In nucleotides, the CDR3 is TGCGCCAGCGCCCCGGAGGAGGGCTCAGAGCTAGACTATGGCTACACCTTC. The chain combines TRBV23-1 with TRBJ1-2; D unclear. TRBV23-1 is sorted into the ORF group, with uncertain function. The CDR3 is 17 residues long. The V gene lost 8 bases and the J gene lost 3 bases, with 25 bases spanning the gap.

The sample holds one count of this clonotype. V usage is TRBV10-3 and J usage is TRBJ2-1; D perhaps matches TRBD1 (5 bases). Germline assignment: CDR1 ENHRY and CDR2 SYGVKD. With 9 bases removed from V and 6 bases from J, the gap between germline ends came to 27 bases. The CDR3 has 17 residues. The CDR3 sequence: CAMGQRKGLAGRNEQFF. In DNA form, the CDR3 reads TGTGCCATGGGCCAGCGAAAGGGGTTAGCTGGTCGCAATGAGCAGTTCTTC.

This clonotype is labeled as medium-sized (0.01 to 0.1%). The genes are TRBV2 and TRBJ2-7, with a possible D match to TRBD2 (5 bases). There are 13 residues in the CDR3. Looked up from germline, CDR1 is SNHLY and CDR2 is FYNNEI. V lost 5 bases, J lost 0 bases, and 8 bases lay in between. DNA of the CDR3: TGTGCCAGCAGTAACGGGATCTCCTACGAGCAGTACTTC. Translated, it gives CASSNGISYEQYF.

The chain combines TRBV20-1 with TRBJ2-7; D is possibly TRBD2 (5 bases). The CDR3 spans 12 residues. Per germline, CDR1 DFQATT and CDR2 SNEGSKA (reference sequence). CDR3 amino acids: CSATRASYEQYF. CDR3 bases: TGCAGCGCAACGAGGGCCTCCTACGAGCAGTACTTC.

In its sample, this clonotype was seen once. The V and J genes are TRBV2 and TRBJ2-4; the D gene is possibly TRBD2 (6 bases). The germline gives CDR1 SNHLY, CDR2 FYNNEI. The CDR3 has 13 amino acids. The V gene lost 7 bases and the J gene lost 12 bases, with 19 bases spanning the gap. The CDR3 loop reads CASTLGREVGQYF. The CDR3 DNA sequence: TGTGCCAGCACTCTCGGCAGGGAGGTTGGTCAGTACTTC.

The V and J genes are TRBV5-1 and TRBJ2-2; possibly TRBD1 for D (5 bases). The CDR3 loop spans 16 amino acids. Between the trimmed V and J ends, which lost 3 bases and 0 bases, there was a span of 12 bases. CDR1 and CDR2 from the germline V gene are SGHRS and YFSETQ. This CDR3 is CASSWGDRANTGELFF. CDR3 in DNA: TGCGCCAGCAGCTGGGGTGACAGAGCGAACACCGGGGAGCTGTTTTTT.

This rearrangement joins TRBV19 to TRBJ2-6; tentatively, D is TRBD1 (7 bases). V lost 4 bases and J 7 bases, leaving 14 bases between the germline ends. The germline gives CDR1 LNHDA, CDR2 SQIVND (reference sequence). The length of the CDR3 is 15 residues. Here the CDR3 reads CASSRRDSKANVLTF. The CDR3 region has the DNA TGTGCCAGTAGTAGGAGGGACAGCAAAGCCAACGTCCTGACTTTC.

This clonotype was seen a few times. The chain employs TRBV7-3 and TRBJ2-1, with D possibly being TRBD1 (6 bases). Trimming took off 2 bases at V and 9 bases at J, with 8 bases between the two ends. Germline loops: CDR1 SGHTA, CDR2 FQGTGA. This CDR3 contains 12 residues. The CDR3 loop is CASSLSQGEQFF. CDR3 coding DNA: TGTGCCAGCAGCTTATCACAGGGTGAGCAGTTCTTC.

This clonotype has just one count. This chain uses TRBV29-1 with TRBJ2-5; 10 bases are shared with TRBD2. The germline V gene encodes CDR1 SQVTM and CDR2 ANQGSEA. V shed 1 base and J 2 bases; nucleotides not matched to a gene: 7. The CDR3 has 16 amino acids. The CDR3 DNA sequence: TGCAGCGTTGAAGGAACTAGCGGGAAGGCGCAAGAGACCCAGTACTTC. Its protein is CSVEGTSGKAQETQYF.

V and J are TRBV4-1 and TRBJ2-7, with 8 nucleotides matching TRBD2. The V segment lost 0 bases and the J segment 3 bases; nucleotides outside the gene matches: 7. The CDR3 is 16 amino acids. Germline V gene data show CDR1 as MGHRA and CDR2 as YSYEKL. CDR3 bases: TGCGCCAGCAGCCAAGATTCGGCGGGAGGATTCTACGAGCAGTACTTC. It yields the protein CASSQDSAGGFYEQYF.

The rearrangement links TRBV4-1 to TRBJ2-1, with D uncertain. The CDR3 covers 13 residues. The V gene lost 4 bases and the J gene lost 7 bases, with 11 bases spanning the gap. Germline assignment: CDR1 MGHRA and CDR2 YSYEKL. The CDR3 DNA sequence: TGCGCCAGCAGCCCTTTGGCGGAGAATGAGCAGTTCTTC. It encodes CASSPLAENEQFF.

The chain couples TRBV7-3 to TRBJ2-1; D remains ambiguous. Germline V gives CDR1 SGHTA, CDR2 FQGTGA. With 5 bases removed from V and 6 bases from J, the gap between germline ends came to 8 bases. The CDR3 runs to 12 residues. The CDR3 region is CASSRSVNEQFF. The CDR3 DNA reads as TGTGCCAGCAGCCGGTCTGTCAATGAGCAGTTCTTC.

The rearrangement joins TRBV29-1 to TRBJ1-1, with D unresolved. Germline assignment: CDR1 SQVTM and CDR2 ANQGSEA. The CDR3 has 12 residues. V dropped 4 bases and J dropped 4 bases, with 10 bases sitting between them. The DNA for the CDR3 is TGCAGCGTTGGTCAGTGGGGCACTGAAGCTTTCTTT. Residues: CSVGQWGTEAFF.

The chain has TRBV20-1 and TRBJ1-1; TRBD1 agrees at 7 bases. This CDR3 region has 12 residues. Germline CDR1 reads DFQATT; CDR2 reads SNEGSKA (reference sequence). V shed 5 bases and J 1 base; nucleotides not matched to a gene: 1. The CDR3 spells CSAWTGNTEAFF. DNA for the CDR3: TGCAGTGCTTGGACAGGGAACACTGAAGCTTTCTTT.

The V and J genes are TRBV5-1 and TRBJ1-2, with a tentative D call TRBD1 (6 bases). Germline CDR1 reads SGHRS; CDR2 reads YFSETQ. The length of the CDR3 is 14 residues. V shed 4 bases and J shed 3 bases, with 13 bases lying between them. Here the CDR3 DNA reads TGCGCCAGCAGCGGGGAGACAGGCTACTATGGCTACACCTTC. Encoded protein: CASSGETGYYGYTF.

A few counts support this clonotype. The chain links TRBV4-3 to TRBJ2-1; no firm D call. The length of the CDR3 is 15 residues. Germline V gives CDR1 LGHNA, CDR2 YSLEER. Between the trimmed V and J ends, which lost 1 base and 0 bases, there was a span of 7 bases. CDR3 DNA: TGCGCCAGCAGCCAAGTTGGCGGCTCCTACAATGAGCAGTTCTTC. Protein sequence: CASSQVGGSYNEQFF.

This clonotype has only one observation. V gene TRBV7-1 combines with J gene TRBJ2-5, with 8 nucleotides matching TRBD2. TRBV7-1 counts as an open reading frame of uncertain function. This CDR3 region has 16 residues. J was trimmed by 1 base and V by 2 bases; bases with no gene match: 6. CDR3 bases: TGTGCCAGCAGCTCACGATACGGGGGGGCCCAAGAGACCCAGTACTTC. Translating it yields CASSSRYGGAQETQYF.

J is TRBJ2-1 and V is TRBV15; D call uncertain. Looked up from germline, CDR1 is LNHNV and CDR2 is YYDKDF (reference sequence). The CDR3 has 14 residues. V was shortened by 2 bases and J by 5 bases, with 10 bases between the two germline ends. For the CDR3, the DNA is TGTGCCACCAGCAGAAGACACACTGACAATGAGCAGTTCTTC. This sequence encodes CATSRRHTDNEQFF.

The CDR3 DNA reads TGCAGCGTTGAGGAGAGCACAGATACGCAGTATTTT. Encoded protein: CSVEESTDTQYF. This sequence joins TRBV29-1 and TRBJ2-3; no reliable D call. The CDR3 totals 12 residues. In germline, CDR1 is SQVTM, CDR2 ANQGSEA. The germline V and J ends were trimmed by 3 bases and 0 bases, with 4 bases remaining between them.